These T cell receptor beta chains were read from a single sample in a study of post-analysis software for immune sequencing data. TCRdb re-derived calls from the PCR reads in MiXCR, one entry per CDR3 protein. The sample contains under 900,000 distinct CDR3 sequences, 53% of which appear only once. The sequenced sample consisted of blood. These receptors were collected from a girl aged 10 to 17 with multiple sclerosis. Each CDR3 is given with its conserved first and last residue. The D gene is left open where the match is weak. The size entry is marked missing in some rows and otherwise reads once, few, many or a size class.

V gene: TRBV11-2; CDR3 length: 19; clone size: -; J gene: TRBJ2-1; D gene: -; CDR3 DNA: TGTGCCAGCAGCTTAGATAGCCGGGCAGCGGATAGCTCCTACAATGAGCAGTTCTTC; CDR3 protein: CASSLDSRAADSSYNEQFF
V gene: TRBV12-3/TRBV12-4; CDR3 length: 12; clone size: -; J gene: TRBJ2-1; D gene: -; CDR3 DNA: TGTGCCAGCAGCATAAAGGGTACTGAGCAGTTCTTC; CDR3 protein: CASSIKGTEQFF
V gene: TRBV27; CDR3 length: 14; clone size: -; J gene: TRBJ2-7; D gene: -; CDR3 DNA: TGTGCCAGCAACCCCGGGACACAACCCTACGAGCAGTACTTC; CDR3 protein: CASNPGTQPYEQYF
V gene: TRBV5-1; CDR3 length: 16; clone size: few; J gene: TRBJ2-3; D gene: TRBD1; CDR3 DNA: TGCGCCAGCAGCACGGACCGACAGGGGGGCACAGATACGCAGTATTTT; CDR3 protein: CASSTDRQGGTDTQYF
V gene: TRBV6-2/TRBV6-3; CDR3 length: 14; clone size: -; J gene: TRBJ1-1; D gene: TRBD1; CDR3 DNA: TGTGCCAGCACCAAGGTCGAGGGGGCCAGTGAAGCTTTCTTT; CDR3 protein: CASTKVEGASEAFF
V gene: TRBV18; CDR3 length: 14; clone size: -; J gene: TRBJ1-1; D gene: -; CDR3 DNA: TGTGCCAGCTCACCGGCGAACAGGGTTGCTGAAGCTTTCTTT; CDR3 protein: CASSPANRVAEAFF
V gene: TRBV6-6; CDR3 length: 13; clone size: -; J gene: TRBJ2-1; D gene: TRBD2; CDR3 DNA: TGTGCCAGCCGACTAGCGAGGGACAATGAGCAGTTCTTC; CDR3 protein: CASRLARDNEQFF
V gene: TRBV9; CDR3 length: 14; clone size: few; J gene: TRBJ1-1; D gene: -; CDR3 DNA: TGTGCCAGCAGCCCCTTCACTCAGAACACTGAAGCTTTCTTT; CDR3 protein: CASSPFTQNTEAFF
V gene: TRBV7-6; CDR3 length: 17; clone size: few; J gene: TRBJ1-4; D gene: -; CDR3 DNA: TGTGCCAGCAGGGAATGGGGATTGGGGGCAACTAATGAAAAACTGTTTTTT; CDR3 protein: CASREWGLGATNEKLFF
V gene: TRBV7-8; CDR3 length: 14; clone size: few; J gene: TRBJ2-5; D gene: -; CDR3 DNA: TGTGCCAGCAGCTTAAGGCGGGGCCGAGAGACCCAGTACTTC; CDR3 protein: CASSLRRGRETQYF
V gene: TRBV12-3/TRBV12-4; CDR3 length: 14; clone size: few; J gene: TRBJ1-2; D gene: -; CDR3 DNA: TGTGCCAGCAGTTTAGCGGCAGGGAAGGATGGCTACACCTTC; CDR3 protein: CASSLAAGKDGYTF
V gene: TRBV6-5; CDR3 length: 15; clone size: -; J gene: TRBJ2-1; D gene: TRBD2; CDR3 DNA: TGTGCCAGCACCTTGGCAGCGGGAGGCCTCAATGAGCAGTTCTTC; CDR3 protein: CASTLAAGGLNEQFF
V gene: TRBV12-3/TRBV12-4; CDR3 length: 17; clone size: few; J gene: TRBJ2-7; D gene: TRBD1; CDR3 DNA: TGTGCCAGCAGTTTATTCTTTGGTGGTGGACAGGGCTACGAGCAGTACTTC; CDR3 protein: CASSLFFGGGQGYEQYF
V gene: TRBV9; CDR3 length: 17; clone size: -; J gene: TRBJ2-5; D gene: -; CDR3 DNA: TGTGCCAGCAGCCGACCCCCCGGAGGAAGCCCTCAAGAGACCCAGTACTTC; CDR3 protein: CASSRPPGGSPQETQYF
V gene: TRBV5-1; CDR3 length: 13; clone size: -; J gene: TRBJ1-2; D gene: -; CDR3 DNA: TGCGCCAGCAGCGGAGGGGTAGAGGATGGCTACACCTTC; CDR3 protein: CASSGGVEDGYTF
V gene: TRBV6-5; CDR3 length: 16; clone size: -; J gene: TRBJ2-5; D gene: TRBD2; CDR3 DNA: TGTGCCAGCAGTTACTCGGAGGTAGCGGGCCAAGAGACCCAGTACTTC; CDR3 protein: CASSYSEVAGQETQYF
V gene: TRBV14; CDR3 length: 13; clone size: -; J gene: TRBJ1-2; D gene: -; CDR3 DNA: TGTGCCAGCAGCCAAGATCGGGCGGGTGGCTACACCTTC; CDR3 protein: CASSQDRAGGYTF
V gene: TRBV2; CDR3 length: 19; clone size: -; J gene: TRBJ1-2; D gene: TRBD1; CDR3 DNA: TGTGCCAGCAGTCCAGTGGGTATCCCTCGGGACAGGGGGCGGTTTGGCTACACCTTC; CDR3 protein: CASSPVGIPRDRGRFGYTF
V gene: TRBV6-5; CDR3 length: 15; clone size: -; J gene: TRBJ2-7; D gene: TRBD2; CDR3 DNA: TGTGCCAGCAGTTACTCGCGGGGGATAAACTACGAGCAGTACTTC; CDR3 protein: CASSYSRGINYEQYF
V gene: TRBV4-1; CDR3 length: 17; clone size: once; J gene: TRBJ1-2; D gene: TRBD1; CDR3 DNA: TGCGCCAGCAGCCAAGAGTGGGGACAGGGGGCGCTTAGTGGCTACACCTTC; CDR3 protein: CASSQEWGQGALSGYTF
V gene: TRBV5-1; CDR3 length: 13; clone size: -; J gene: TRBJ2-1; D gene: -; CDR3 DNA: TGCGCCAGCAGCTTGGAGTTTTACAATGAGCAGTTCTTC; CDR3 protein: CASSLEFYNEQFF
V gene: TRBV27; CDR3 length: 13; clone size: -; J gene: TRBJ1-1; D gene: -; CDR3 DNA: TGTGCCAGCCGGAAACAGGGCAGCACTGGAGCTTTCTTT; CDR3 protein: CASRKQGSTGAFF